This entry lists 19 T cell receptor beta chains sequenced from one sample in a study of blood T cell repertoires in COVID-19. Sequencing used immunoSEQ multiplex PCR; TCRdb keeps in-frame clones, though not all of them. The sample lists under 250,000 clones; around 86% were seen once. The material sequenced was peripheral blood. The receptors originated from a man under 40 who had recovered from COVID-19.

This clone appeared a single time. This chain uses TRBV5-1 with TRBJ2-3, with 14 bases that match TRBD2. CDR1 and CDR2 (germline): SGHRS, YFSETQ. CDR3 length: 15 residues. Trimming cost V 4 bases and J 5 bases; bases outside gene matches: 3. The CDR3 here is CASSPGLAGGDTQYF. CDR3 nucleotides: TGCGCCAGCAGCCCCGGACTAGCGGGGGGAGATACGCAGTATTTT.

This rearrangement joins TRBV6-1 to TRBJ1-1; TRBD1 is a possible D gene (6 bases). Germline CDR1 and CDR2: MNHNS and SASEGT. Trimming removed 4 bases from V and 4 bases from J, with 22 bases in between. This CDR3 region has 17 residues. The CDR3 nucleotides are TGTGCCAGCAGTGGAACAGACAGGTATCTTTGGCTCACTGAAGCTTTCTTT. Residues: CASSGTDRYLWLTEAFF.

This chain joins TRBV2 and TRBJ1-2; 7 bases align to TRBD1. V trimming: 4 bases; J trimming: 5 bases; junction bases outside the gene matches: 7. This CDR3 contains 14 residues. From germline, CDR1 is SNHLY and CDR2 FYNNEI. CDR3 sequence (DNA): TGTGCCAGCAGTGCGGGACAGACAAGTTATGGCTACACCTTC. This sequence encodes CASSAGQTSYGYTF.

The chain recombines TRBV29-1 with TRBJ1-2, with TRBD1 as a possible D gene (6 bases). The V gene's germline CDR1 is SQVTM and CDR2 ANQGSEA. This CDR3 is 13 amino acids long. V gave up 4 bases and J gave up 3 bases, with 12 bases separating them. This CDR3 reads CSVGYRVDYGYTF. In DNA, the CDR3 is TGCAGCGTTGGGTACAGGGTGGACTATGGCTACACCTTC.

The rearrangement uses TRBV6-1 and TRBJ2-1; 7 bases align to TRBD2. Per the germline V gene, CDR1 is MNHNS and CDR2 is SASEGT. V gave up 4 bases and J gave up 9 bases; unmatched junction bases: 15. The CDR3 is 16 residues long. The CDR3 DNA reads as TGTGCCAGCAGTGGGGGAAGCGGGGCCAAGGGGATTGAGCAGTTCTTC. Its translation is CASSGGSGAKGIEQFF.

CDR3 loop: CASSGQGAGYTEAFF. CDR3 DNA: TGTGCCAGTAGCGGACAGGGGGCGGGGTACACTGAAGCTTTCTTT. V gene TRBV19 combines with J gene TRBJ1-1; TRBD1 matches 11 bases. This CDR3 has 15 amino acids. V gave up 6 bases and J gave up 3 bases; unmatched junction bases: 6. Germline loops: CDR1 LNHDA, CDR2 SQIVND (reference sequence). Drawing the rest from reference TRBV19 and TRBJ1-1, the complete variable domain is DGGITQSPKYLFRKEGQNVTLSCEQNLNHDAMYWYRQDPGQGLRLIYYSQIVNDFQKGDIAEGYSVSREKKESFPLTVTSAQKNPTAFYLCASSGQGAGYTEAFFGQGTRLTVV.

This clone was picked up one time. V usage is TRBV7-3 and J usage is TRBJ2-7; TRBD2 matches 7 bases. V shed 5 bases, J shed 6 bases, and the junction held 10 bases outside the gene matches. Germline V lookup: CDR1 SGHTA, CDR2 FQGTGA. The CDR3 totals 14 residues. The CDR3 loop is CASSQGPGGGEQYF. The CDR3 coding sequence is TGTGCCAGCAGCCAAGGTCCGGGGGGTGGCGAGCAGTACTTC. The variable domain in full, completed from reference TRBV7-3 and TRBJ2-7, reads GAGVSQTPSNKVTEKGKYVELRCDPISGHTALYWYRQSLGQGPEFLIYFQGTGAADDSGLPNDRFFAVRPEGSVSTLKIQRTERGDSAVYLCASSQGPGGGEQYFGPGTRLTVT.

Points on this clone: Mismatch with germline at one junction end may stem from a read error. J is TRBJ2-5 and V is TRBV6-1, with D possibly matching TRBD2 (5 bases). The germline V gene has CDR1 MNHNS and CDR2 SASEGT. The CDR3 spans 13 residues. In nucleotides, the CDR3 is TGTGCCAGCAGAGAAGGGAGCCGGGAGACCCAGTACTTC. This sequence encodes CASREGSRETQYF.

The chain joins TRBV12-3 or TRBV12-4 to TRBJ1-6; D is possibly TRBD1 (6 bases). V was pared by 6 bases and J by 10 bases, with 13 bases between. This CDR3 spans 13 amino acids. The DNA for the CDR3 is TGTGCCAGCAGAGGGGGGGCTGGGTCACCCCTCCACTTT. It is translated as CASRGGAGSPLHF.

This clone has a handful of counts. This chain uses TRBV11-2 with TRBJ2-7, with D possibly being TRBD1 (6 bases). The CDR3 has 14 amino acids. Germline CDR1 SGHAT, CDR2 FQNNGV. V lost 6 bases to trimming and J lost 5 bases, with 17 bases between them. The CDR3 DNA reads TGTGCCAGCAGACAACAGGGATCAGGGAACGAGCAGTACTTC. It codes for CASRQQGSGNEQYF.

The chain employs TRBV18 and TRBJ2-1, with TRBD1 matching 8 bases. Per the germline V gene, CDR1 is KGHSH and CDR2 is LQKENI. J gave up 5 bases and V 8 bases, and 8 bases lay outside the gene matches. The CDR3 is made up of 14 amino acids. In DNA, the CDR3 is TGTGCCAGCCAGGACAGGGTGATGGACAATGAGCAGTTCTTC. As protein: CASQDRVMDNEQFF.

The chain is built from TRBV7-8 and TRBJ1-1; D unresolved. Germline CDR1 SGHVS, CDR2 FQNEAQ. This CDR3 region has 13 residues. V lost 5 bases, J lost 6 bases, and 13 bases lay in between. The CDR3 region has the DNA TGTGCCAGCAGCCCACGTAGGCGGTCTGAAGCTTTCTTT. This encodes CASSPRRRSEAFF.

The CDR3 region has the DNA TGTGCCAGCAGAGGGGATAGTCCGGCCGGGGAGCTGTTTTTT. Translating gives CASRGDSPAGELFF. The chain couples TRBV6-4 to TRBJ2-2; tentative D call: TRBD1 (5 bases). The germline CDR1 and CDR2 sequences are MRHNA and SNTAGT. The germline V and J ends were trimmed by 6 bases and 6 bases, with 14 bases remaining between them. The CDR3 extends over 14 amino acids.

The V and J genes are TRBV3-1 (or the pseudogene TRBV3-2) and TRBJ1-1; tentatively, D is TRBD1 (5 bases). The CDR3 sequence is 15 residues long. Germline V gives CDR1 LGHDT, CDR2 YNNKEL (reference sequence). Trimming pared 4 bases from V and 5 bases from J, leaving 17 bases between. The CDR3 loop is CASSRGAGMGTEAFF. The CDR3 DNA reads TGTGCCAGCAGCCGCGGGGCTGGCATGGGGACTGAAGCTTTCTTT.

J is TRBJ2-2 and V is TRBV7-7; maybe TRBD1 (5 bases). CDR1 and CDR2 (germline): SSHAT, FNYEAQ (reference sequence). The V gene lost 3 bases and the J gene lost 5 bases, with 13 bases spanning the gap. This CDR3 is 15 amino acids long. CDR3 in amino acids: CASSFNQGGTGELFF. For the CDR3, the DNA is TGTGCCAGCAGCTTTAATCAGGGTGGAACCGGGGAGCTGTTTTTT.

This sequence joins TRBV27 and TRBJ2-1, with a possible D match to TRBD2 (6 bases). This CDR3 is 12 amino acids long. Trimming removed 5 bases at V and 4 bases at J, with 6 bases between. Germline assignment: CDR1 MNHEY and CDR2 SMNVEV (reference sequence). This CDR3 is CASSGGYNEQFF. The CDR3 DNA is TGTGCCAGCAGTGGGGGGTACAATGAGCAGTTCTTC.

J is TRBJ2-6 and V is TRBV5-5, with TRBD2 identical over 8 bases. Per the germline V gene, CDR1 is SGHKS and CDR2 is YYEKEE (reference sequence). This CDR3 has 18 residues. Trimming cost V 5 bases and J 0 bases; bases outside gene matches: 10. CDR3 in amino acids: CASRRTSGGSSGANVLTF. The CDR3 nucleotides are TGTGCCAGCAGACGGACCAGCGGGGGCAGCTCTGGGGCCAACGTCCTGACTTTC. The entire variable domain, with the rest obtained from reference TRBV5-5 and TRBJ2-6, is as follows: DAGVTQSPTHLIKTRGQQVTLRCSPISGHKSVSWYQQVLGQGPQFIFQYYEKEERGRGNFPDRFSARQFPNYSSELNVNALLLGDSALYLCASRRTSGGSSGANVLTFGAGSRLTVL.

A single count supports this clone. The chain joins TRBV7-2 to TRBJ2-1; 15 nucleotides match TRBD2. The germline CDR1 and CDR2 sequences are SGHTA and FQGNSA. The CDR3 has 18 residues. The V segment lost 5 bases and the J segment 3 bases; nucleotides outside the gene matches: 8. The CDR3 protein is CASSLGGTSGGIYNEQFF. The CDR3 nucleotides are TGTGCCAGCAGCCTGGGCGGGACTAGCGGGGGGATCTACAATGAGCAGTTCTTC.

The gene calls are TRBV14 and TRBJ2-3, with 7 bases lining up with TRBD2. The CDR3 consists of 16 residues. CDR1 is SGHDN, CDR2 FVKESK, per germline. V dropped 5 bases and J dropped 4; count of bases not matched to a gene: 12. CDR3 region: CASSDTGGPRADTQYF. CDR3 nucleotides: TGTGCCAGCAGCGACACGGGGGGACCTAGGGCAGATACGCAGTATTTT. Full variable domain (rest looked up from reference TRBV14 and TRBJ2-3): EAGVTQFPSHSVIEKGQTVTLRCDPISGHDNLYWYRRVMGKEIKFLLHFVKESKQDESGMPNNRFLAERTGGTYSTLKVQPAELEDSGVYFCASSDTGGPRADTQYFGPGTRLTVL.